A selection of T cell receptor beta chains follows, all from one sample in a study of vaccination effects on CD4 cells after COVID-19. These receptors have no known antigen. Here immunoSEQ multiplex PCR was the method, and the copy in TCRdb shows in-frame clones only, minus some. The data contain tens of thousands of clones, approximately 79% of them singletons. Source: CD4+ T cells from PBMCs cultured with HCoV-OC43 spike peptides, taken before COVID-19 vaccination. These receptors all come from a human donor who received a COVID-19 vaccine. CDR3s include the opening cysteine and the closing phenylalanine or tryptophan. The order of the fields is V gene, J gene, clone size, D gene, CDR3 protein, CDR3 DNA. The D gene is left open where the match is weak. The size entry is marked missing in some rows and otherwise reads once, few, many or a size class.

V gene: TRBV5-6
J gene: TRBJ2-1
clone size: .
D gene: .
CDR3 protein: CASSFQGLVYNEQFF
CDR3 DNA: TGTGCCAGCAGCTTTCAGGGATTGGTATACAATGAGCAGTTCTTC

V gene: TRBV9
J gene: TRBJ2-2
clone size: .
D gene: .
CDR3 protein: CASSRETHNTGELFF
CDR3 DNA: TGTGCCAGCAGCAGGGAAACCCACAACACCGGGGAGCTGTTTTTT

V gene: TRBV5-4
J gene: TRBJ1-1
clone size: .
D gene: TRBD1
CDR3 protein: CASSSRQGSSEAFF
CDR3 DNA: TGTGCCAGCAGCAGTAGACAGGGGTCTTCTGAAGCTTTCTTT

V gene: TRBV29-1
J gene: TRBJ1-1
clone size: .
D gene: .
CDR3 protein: CSVETTTEAFF
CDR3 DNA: TGCAGCGTTGAAACGACTACTGAAGCTTTCTTT

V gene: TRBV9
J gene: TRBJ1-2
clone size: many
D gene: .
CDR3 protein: CASSVEAGVGYGYTF
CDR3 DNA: TGTGCCAGCAGCGTAGAGGCAGGGGTGGGATATGGCTACACCTTC

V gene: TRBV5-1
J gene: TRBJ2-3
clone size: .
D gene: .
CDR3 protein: CASSLRPDTTDTQYF
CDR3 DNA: TGCGCCAGCAGCTTGAGGCCAGACACCACAGATACGCAGTATTTT

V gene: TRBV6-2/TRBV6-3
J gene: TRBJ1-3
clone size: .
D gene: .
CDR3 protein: CASSYYSGNTIYF
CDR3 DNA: TGTGCCAGCAGTTACTATTCTGGAAACACCATATATTTT

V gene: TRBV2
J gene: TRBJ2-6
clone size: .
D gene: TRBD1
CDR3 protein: CASTKEGAGANVLTF
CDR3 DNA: TGTGCCAGCACCAAAGAGGGGGCCGGGGCCAACGTCCTGACTTTC

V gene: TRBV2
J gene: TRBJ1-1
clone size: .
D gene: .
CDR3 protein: CASSEAHMGGTEAFF
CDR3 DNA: TGTGCCAGCAGTGAAGCTCACATGGGAGGAACTGAAGCTTTCTTT

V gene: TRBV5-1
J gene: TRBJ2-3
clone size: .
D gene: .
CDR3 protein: CASSLVGFPSTDTQYF
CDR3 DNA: TGCGCCAGCAGCTTGGTAGGGTTCCCAAGCACAGATACGCAGTATTTT

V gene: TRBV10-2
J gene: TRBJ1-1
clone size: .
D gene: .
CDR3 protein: CASSSLGGTAFF
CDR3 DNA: TGCGCCAGCAGCTCGCTCGGGGGAACGGCTTTCTTT

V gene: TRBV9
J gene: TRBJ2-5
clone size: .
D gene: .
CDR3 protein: CASSVAYAGETQYF
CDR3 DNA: TGTGCCAGCAGCGTAGCTTACGCAGGGGAGACCCAGTACTTC

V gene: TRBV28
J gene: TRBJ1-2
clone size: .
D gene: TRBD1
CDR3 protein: CASSPPGQGSGYTF
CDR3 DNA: TGTGCCAGCAGTCCACCGGGACAGGGGAGTGGCTACACCTTC

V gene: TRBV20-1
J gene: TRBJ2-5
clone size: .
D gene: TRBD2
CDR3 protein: CSASAFSGGFGETQYF
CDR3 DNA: TGCAGTGCTAGTGCCTTTAGCGGGGGGTTTGGCGAGACCCAGTACTTC

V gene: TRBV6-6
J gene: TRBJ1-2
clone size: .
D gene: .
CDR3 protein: CASSSGTEYGYTF
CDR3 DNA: TGTGCCAGCAGTTCCGGTACAGAATATGGCTACACCTTC

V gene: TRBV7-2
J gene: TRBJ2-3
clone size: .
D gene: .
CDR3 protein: CASSFGVLADTQYF
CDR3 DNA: TGTGCCAGCAGCTTCGGTGTACTAGCAGATACGCAGTATTTT

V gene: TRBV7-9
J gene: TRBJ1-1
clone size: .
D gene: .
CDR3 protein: CASSLTGSSGPEAFF
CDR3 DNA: TGTGCCAGCAGCTTAACCGGGTCCTCGGGCCCTGAAGCTTTCTTT

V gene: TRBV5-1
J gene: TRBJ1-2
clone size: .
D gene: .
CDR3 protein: CASSLNLEVGYTF
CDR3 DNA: TGCGCCAGCAGCTTAAATCTAGAAGTAGGCTACACCTTC

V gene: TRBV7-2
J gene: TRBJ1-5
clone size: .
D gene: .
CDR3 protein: CASSLSGDQPQHF
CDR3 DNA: TGTGCCAGCAGCTTATCGGGGGATCAGCCCCAGCATTTT

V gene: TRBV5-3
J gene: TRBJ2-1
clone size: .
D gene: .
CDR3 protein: CARSETQAGLNEQFF
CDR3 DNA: TGTGCCAGAAGTGAAACTCAGGCGGGTTTGAATGAGCAGTTCTTC

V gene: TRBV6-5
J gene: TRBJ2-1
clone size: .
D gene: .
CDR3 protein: CASSYSNSYNEQFF
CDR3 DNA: TGTGCCAGCAGTTACTCTAACAGTTACAATGAGCAGTTCTTC

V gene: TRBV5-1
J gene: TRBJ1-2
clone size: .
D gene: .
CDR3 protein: CASSQDSSNYGYTF
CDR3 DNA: TGCGCCAGCAGCCAGGACAGTTCTAACTATGGCTACACCTTC

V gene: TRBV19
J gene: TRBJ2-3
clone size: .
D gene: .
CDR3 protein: CASSTPGTGRDTQYF
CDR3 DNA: TGTGCCAGTAGTACCCCCGGGACGGGGCGGGATACGCAGTATTTT

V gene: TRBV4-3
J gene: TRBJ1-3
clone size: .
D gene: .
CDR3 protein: CASSQDPDWPGNTIYF
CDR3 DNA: TGCGCCAGCAGCCAGGACCCCGACTGGCCTGGAAACACCATATATTTT

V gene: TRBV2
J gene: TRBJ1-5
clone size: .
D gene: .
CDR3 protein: CASGRREGGNQPQHF
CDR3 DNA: TGTGCCAGTGGAAGAAGGGAAGGGGGCAATCAGCCCCAGCATTTT

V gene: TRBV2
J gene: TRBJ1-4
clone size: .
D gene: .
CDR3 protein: CASSALRELFF
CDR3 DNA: TGTGCCAGCAGTGCGCTTAGGGAACTGTTTTTT

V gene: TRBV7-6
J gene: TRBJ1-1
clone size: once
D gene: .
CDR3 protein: CASSSRPNTEAFF
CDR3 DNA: TGTGCCAGCAGCTCCAGACCGAACACTGAAGCTTTCTTT

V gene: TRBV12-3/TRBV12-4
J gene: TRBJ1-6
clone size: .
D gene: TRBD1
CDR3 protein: CASRDREYSPLHF
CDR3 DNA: TGTGCCAGCAGAGACAGGGAGTATTCACCCCTCCACTTT

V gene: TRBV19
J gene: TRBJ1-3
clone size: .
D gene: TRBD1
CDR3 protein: CASRTGRSGNTIYF
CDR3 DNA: TGTGCCAGTCGGACAGGCCGCTCTGGAAACACCATATATTTT

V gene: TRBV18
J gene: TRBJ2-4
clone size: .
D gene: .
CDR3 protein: CASSPLGDIQYF
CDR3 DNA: TGTGCCAGCTCACCACTGGGTGACATTCAGTACTTC

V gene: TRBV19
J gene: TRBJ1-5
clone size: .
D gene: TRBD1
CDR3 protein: CASERQGGNQPQHF
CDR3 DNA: TGTGCCAGTGAAAGACAGGGAGGCAATCAGCCCCAGCATTTT

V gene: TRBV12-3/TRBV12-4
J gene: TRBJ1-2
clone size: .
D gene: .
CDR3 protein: CASSSGYGYTF
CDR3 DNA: TGTGCCAGCAGTTCAGGGTATGGCTACACCTTC

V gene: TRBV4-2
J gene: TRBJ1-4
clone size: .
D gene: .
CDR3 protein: CASSPRTDSRNEKLFF
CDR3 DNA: TGTGCCAGCAGCCCACGAACCGACAGCCGCAATGAAAAACTGTTTTTT

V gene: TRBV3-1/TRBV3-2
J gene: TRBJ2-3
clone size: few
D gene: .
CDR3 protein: CASSLHRETRGTQYF
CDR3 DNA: TGTGCCAGCAGCCTCCACAGGGAGACCAGGGGTACGCAGTATTTT

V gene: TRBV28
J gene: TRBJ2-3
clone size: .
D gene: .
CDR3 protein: CASLGGGPSGDTQYF
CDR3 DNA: TGTGCCAGCCTGGGAGGGGGACCCTCCGGAGATACGCAGTATTTT

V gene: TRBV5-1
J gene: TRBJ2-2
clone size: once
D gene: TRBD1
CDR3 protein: CASRAGQGRNGELFF
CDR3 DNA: TGCGCCAGCAGGGCCGGACAGGGGAGGAACGGGGAGCTGTTTTTT

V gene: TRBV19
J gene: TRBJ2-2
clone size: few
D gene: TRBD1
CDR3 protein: CASSDRGGNTGELFF
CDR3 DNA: TGTGCCAGTAGTGACAGGGGGGGGAACACCGGGGAGCTGTTTTTT

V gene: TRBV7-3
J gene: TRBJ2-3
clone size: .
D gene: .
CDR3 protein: CASSFSRATDTQYF
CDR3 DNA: TGTGCCAGCAGCTTTAGCAGGGCCACAGATACGCAGTATTTT

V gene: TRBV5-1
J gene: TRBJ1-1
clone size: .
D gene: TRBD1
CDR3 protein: CASSFPSGTETSKHLNTEAFF
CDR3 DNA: TGCGCCAGCAGCTTCCCCTCCGGGACAGAAACTTCAAAACATTTGAACACTGAAGCTTTCTTT